This T cell receptor (beta chain) was captured by sequencing in a study of PD-1 blockade in classical Hodgkin lymphoma. The overall study: It was nivolumab at 3 mg/kg, given intravenously every 2 weeks, that patients received.

The protocol was immunoSEQ multiplex PCR, while the TCRdb copy is restricted to in-frame clones and leaves out a portion. The sample has just over 60,000 clones; 70% to 90% are singletons. Every one of the patients relapsed after autologous stem cell transplantation (brentuximab vedotin exposure was variable). A word on this clone: Its antigen remains unidentified.

CDR1 and CDR2 (germline): MRHNA, SNTAGT. The CDR3 is 16 residues long. V trimming: 6 bases; J trimming: 3 bases; junction bases outside the gene matches: 7. Broader study findings: Relative to healthy donors, newly diagnosed patients reportedly had lower baseline TCR diversity, which was reported as lower still in relapsed/refractory patients. No one has yet defined what causes the repertoire differences, which may be disease activity or prior therapy. Only CD4+ TCR diversity, not CD8+, had risen significantly by C4D1.

The V and J genes are TRBV6-4 and TRBJ2-3, with 12 bases aligning to TRBD2. This receptor was identified in a human donor with classical Hodgkin lymphoma. This material consisted of peripheral blood mononuclear cells (PBMCs), taken at baseline. The DNA for the CDR3 is TGTGCCAGCAGCTCGGCTAGCGGGGGGGCGACAGATACGCAGTATTTT. It is translated as CASSSASGGATDTQYF.